This T cell receptor (beta chain) stems from a study of blood T cell repertoires in COVID-19. Study in general: The United States, Italy and Spain supplied acute and convalescent COVID-19 samples.

CDR3 length equals 15 residues. CDR1 and CDR2 from the germline V gene are LGHNA and YSLEER. V lost 5 bases to trimming and J lost 3 bases; unmatched junction nucleotides: 7. Here immunoSEQ multiplex PCR was the method, and the copy in TCRdb shows in-frame clones only, minus some. This table holds 200,000 to 300,000 clones, approximately 86% found once. The chain employs TRBV4-3 and TRBJ1-1; 9 nucleotides agree with TRBD1. The sequence was collected from a man younger than 40 with active or convalescent COVID-19. The source material was peripheral blood. This CDR3 is CASSLGTGSDTEAFF. CDR3 DNA: TGCGCCAGCAGCTTAGGGACAGGGTCGGACACTGAAGCTTTCTTT.